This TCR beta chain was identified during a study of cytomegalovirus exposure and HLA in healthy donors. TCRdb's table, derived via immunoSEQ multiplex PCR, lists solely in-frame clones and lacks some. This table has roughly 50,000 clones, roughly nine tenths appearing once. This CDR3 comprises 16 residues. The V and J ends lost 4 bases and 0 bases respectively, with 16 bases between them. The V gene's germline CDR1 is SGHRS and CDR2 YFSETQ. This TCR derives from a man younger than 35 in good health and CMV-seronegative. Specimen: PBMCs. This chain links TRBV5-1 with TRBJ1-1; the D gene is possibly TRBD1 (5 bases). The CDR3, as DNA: TGCGCCAGCAGCCTTCGGGGGATCGGCTTGAACACTGAAGCTTTCTTT. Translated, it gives CASSLRGIGLNTEAFF. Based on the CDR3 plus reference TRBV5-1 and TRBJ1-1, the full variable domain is KAGVTQTPRYLIKTRGQQVTLSCSPISGHRSVSWYQQTPGQGLQFLFEYFSETQRNKGNFPGRFSGRQFSNSRSEMNVSTLELGDSALYLCASSLRGIGLNTEAFFGQGTRLTVV.